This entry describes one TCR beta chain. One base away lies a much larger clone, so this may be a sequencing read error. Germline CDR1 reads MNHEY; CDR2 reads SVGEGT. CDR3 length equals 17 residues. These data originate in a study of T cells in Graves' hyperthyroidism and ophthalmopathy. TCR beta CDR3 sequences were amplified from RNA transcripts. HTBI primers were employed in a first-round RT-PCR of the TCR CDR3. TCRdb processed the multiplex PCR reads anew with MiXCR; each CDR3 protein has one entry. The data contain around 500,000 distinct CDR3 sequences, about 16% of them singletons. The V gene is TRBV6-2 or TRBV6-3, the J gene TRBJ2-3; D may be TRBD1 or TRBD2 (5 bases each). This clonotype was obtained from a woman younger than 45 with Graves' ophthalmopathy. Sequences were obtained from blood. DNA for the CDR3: TGTGTCAGCAGTGGGGACCTCGAGCGGAGATTGTCGGATACGCAGTATTTT. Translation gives CVSSGDLERRLSDTQYF.